The sequence of this T cell receptor beta chain was determined in a study of blood T cell repertoires in COVID-19. Study summary: Samples came from the United States, Italy and Spain, spanning acute and convalescent COVID-19.

Germline CDR1 SNHLY, CDR2 FYNNEI. Trimming pared 10 bases from V and 5 bases from J, leaving 12 bases between. The CDR3 totals 13 residues. Generated by immunoSEQ multiplex PCR, the TCRdb table keeps only in-frame clones and is missing some. There are under 250,000 clones in the sample; around four fifths occur only once, and about 6.3% lies in the top ten. Only one count was recorded for this clone. This TCR was recovered from an older woman with active or convalescent COVID-19. Material: peripheral blood. The chain has TRBV2 and TRBJ1-6; a weak D match, TRBD1 (6 bases). The CDR3 sequence is CATKEGDNSPLHF. The CDR3 DNA sequence: TGTGCCACTAAAGAGGGGGATAATTCACCCCTCCACTTT. The full variable domain, with the rest looked up from reference TRBV2 and TRBJ1-6, is EPEVTQTPSHQVTQMGQEVILRCVPISNHLYFYWYRQILGQKVEFLVSFYNNEISEKSEIFDDQFSVERPDGSNFTLKIRSTKLEDSAMYFCATKEGDNSPLHFGNGTRLTVT.